This T cell receptor (beta chain) was captured by sequencing in a study of identical twins. The CDR3 consists of 15 residues. Trimming cost V 3 bases and J 2 bases; bases outside gene matches: 2. Germline CDR1 and CDR2: SGDLS and YYNGEE. In TCRdb, the 5' RACE reads were re-called with MiXCR into one record per CDR3 protein. The sample lists 400,000 to 600,000 distinct CDR3 sequences; more than 20% were seen once. This clonotype was recorded a few times. What it binds is unknown. Study-level findings and limits: The study found excess low generation probability among twin-shared out-of-frame alpha sequences. The authors noted that invariant MAIT and iNKT cells could partly confound zero-insertion analyses. The abundant beta clonotypes from cord blood had fewer insertions, and memory repertoires had none of this.

These data were likewise used in another study, on yellow fever vaccine responses in identical twins. That investigation notes: Reportedly, twins showed a vaccine T cell response that looked partly convergent and partly personalized.

Sequencing input: CD4+ T cells sorted from blood. This sequence originates from a woman aged 18 to 35 in good health. The rearrangement joins TRBV9 to TRBJ2-3, with TRBD2 identical over 11 bases. The CDR3 sequence: CASSGTSGFTDTQYF. The CDR3 DNA reads TGTGCCAGCAGCGGGACTAGCGGGTTCACAGATACGCAGTATTTT.